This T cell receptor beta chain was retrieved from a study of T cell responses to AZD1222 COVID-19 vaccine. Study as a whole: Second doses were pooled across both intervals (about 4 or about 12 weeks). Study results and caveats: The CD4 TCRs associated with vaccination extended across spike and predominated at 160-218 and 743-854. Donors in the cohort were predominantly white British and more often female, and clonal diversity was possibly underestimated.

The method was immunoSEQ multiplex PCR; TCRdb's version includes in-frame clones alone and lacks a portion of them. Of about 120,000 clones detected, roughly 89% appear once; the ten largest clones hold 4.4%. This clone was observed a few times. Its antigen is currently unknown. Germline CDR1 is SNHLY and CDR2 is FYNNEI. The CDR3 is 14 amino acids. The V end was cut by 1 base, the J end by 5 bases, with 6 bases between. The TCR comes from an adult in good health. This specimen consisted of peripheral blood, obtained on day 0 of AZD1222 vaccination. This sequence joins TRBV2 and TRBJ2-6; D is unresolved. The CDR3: CASSEGGRANVLTF. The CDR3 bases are TGTGCCAGCAGTGAAGGGGGTAGGGCCAACGTCCTGACTTTC. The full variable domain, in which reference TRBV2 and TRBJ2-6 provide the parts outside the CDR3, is EPEVTQTPSHQVTQMGQEVILRCVPISNHLYFYWYRQILGQKVEFLVSFYNNEISEKSEIFDDQFSVERPDGSNFTLKIRSTKLEDSAMYFCASSEGGRANVLTFGAGSRLTVL.